The sequence of this T cell receptor beta chain was determined in a study of blood T cell repertoires in COVID-19. Patients of the Seattle cohort, enrolled during active infection, were followed longitudinally. This CDR3 region has 12 residues. CDR1 LGHDT and CDR2 YNNKEL come from the germline V gene (reference sequence). Trimming pared 5 bases from V and 7 bases from J, leaving 12 bases between. Some clones are missing from TCRdb's copy, which holds only in-frame ones; the method was immunoSEQ multiplex PCR. The sample includes 150,000 to 180,000 clones, approximately 85% of them seen just once. The chain recombines TRBV3-1 (or the pseudogene TRBV3-2) with TRBJ2-7; perhaps TRBD2 as D (7 bases). The sequenced sample was peripheral blood. This clonotype was obtained from a man in his sixties with COVID-19, enrolled during active disease. CDR3 nucleotide sequence: TGTGCCAGCAGCGGGGGGGCGCTTGAGCAGTACTTC. Its protein product is CASSGGALEQYF.